This TCR beta chain was recovered during a study of T cells in localized non-small cell lung cancer. Study findings and constraints: Elevated blood T cell density was associated with longer overall survival. The highest T cell clonality was in uninvolved adjacent lung, above tumor. Out of the top 100 tumor clones, a median roughly 50 were seen in adjacent lung. Because sequencing included only one region (of the tumor), heterogeneity remains possible.

Libraries were prepared by immunoSEQ multiplex PCR; TCRdb keeps only in-frame clonotypes and omits some of them. The sample lists more than 45,000 clones, about nine tenths seen once, with about 18% in the top ten. A remark on this clone: Its antigen remains unknown.

Trimming cost V 0 bases and J 4 bases, with 3 bases left between them. CDR3 size: 12 residues. Germline CDR1 reads SGHRS; CDR2 reads YFSETQ. The chain has TRBV5-1 and TRBJ2-3; D unresolved. The receptor was derived from a male donor older than 55 with stage III squamous cell lung carcinoma. The specimen was peripheral blood, collected before any cancer treatment. The CDR3 DNA reads TGCGCCAGCAGCTTGGTATCAGATACGCAGTATTTT. Protein sequence: CASSLVSDTQYF.